Presented here are 19 T cell receptor beta chains from one specimen sequenced in a study of beta chain features in type 1 diabetes (dated by TCRdb to the late 2010s). Summary of the overall study and its limitations: In all four CD4+ subsets, TCRB CDR3 length was moderately but significantly shorter in type 1 diabetes patients.

Their recognized antigens are unknown. Library preparation used the immunoSEQ multiplex PCR assay. The entire isolated RNA was reverse transcribed using the High Capacity cDNA Reverse Transcription Kit, and thus expressed TCRB transcripts were sequenced. TCRdb took over this immuneACCESS table, retaining in-frame rearrangements with V and J assigned. Such tables are incomplete; in checked studies, under half of the missing clones stem from an unresolved V gene, and the remainder is unexplained. The sample table contains a few hundred thousand clones; only one count was recorded for around 15% of them. The biggest ten clones account for about 0.08% of the sample. Material for sequencing was naive CD4+ T cells from blood. This specimen's cell subset or site label, per the study, means: true naive CD4+ T cells. All receptors derive from a man aged 30-40 years with type 1 diabetes.

In its sample, this clone was seen a few times. The CDR3 DNA reads TGTGCCAGCAGCTTATTCAGGGGGGAGACCCAGTACTTC. Translating it yields CASSLFRGETQYF. The chain carries TRBV7-2 and TRBJ2-5; 7 positions agree with TRBD1. This CDR3 contains 13 residues. V was clipped by 2 bases and J by 5 bases; unmatched bases: 2. The germline V gene encodes CDR1 SGHTA and CDR2 FQGNSA.

This clone appeared a few times. The chain has TRBV7-3 and TRBJ2-1; 12 nucleotides line up with TRBD2. The CDR3 spans 14 residues. Germline V lookup: CDR1 SGHTA, CDR2 FQGTGA. Losses at the gene ends were 3 bases for V and 10 bases for J; bases not matched to a gene: 4. Here the CDR3 reads CASSFGLAGPEQFF. The CDR3 DNA follows: TGTGCCAGCAGCTTTGGACTAGCGGGACCGGAGCAGTTCTTC.

This clone appeared a few times. This CDR3 reads CASSYSYSREQFF. DNA of the CDR3: TGTGCCAGCAGTTACTCGTACAGCCGGGAGCAGTTCTTC. The V gene is TRBV6-5, the J gene TRBJ2-1; D not certain. CDR1 and CDR2 (germline): MNHEY, SVGAGI. The V gene lost 0 bases and the J gene lost 10 bases, with 10 bases spanning the gap. CDR3 length equals 13 residues.

This chain links TRBV28 with TRBJ2-4, with D tentatively TRBD1 (5 bases). The CDR3 totals 14 residues. The V gene's germline CDR1 is MDHEN and CDR2 SYDVKM. Deletions cut 2 bases from V and 2 bases from J, with 7 bases between. The CDR3 reads CASSLAGSKNIQYF. The CDR3 nucleotides read TGTGCCAGCAGTTTAGCAGGGTCCAAAAACATTCAGTACTTC.

The genes are TRBV25-1 and TRBJ2-5; no firm D call. V lost 3 bases and J lost 5, with 4 bases in between. Germline values: CDR1 MGHDK, CDR2 SYGVNS. The CDR3 is 11 residues long. DNA for the CDR3: TGTGCCAGCAGTGACTACGAGACCCAGTACTTC. It specifies CASSDYETQYF.

This clone was observed a handful of times. As DNA, the CDR3 is TGTGCCTGGAATGGCGATACCTACAATGAGCAGTTCTTC. As protein: CAWNGDTYNEQFF. The chain is built from TRBV30 and TRBJ2-1; D is unresolved. Germline CDR1 and CDR2: GTSNPN and SVGIG (reference sequence). This CDR3 comprises 13 residues. V gave up 4 bases and J gave up 2 bases, with 9 bases separating them.

A few counts support this clone. The rearrangement links TRBV28 to TRBJ1-1; D is unclear. Germline CDR1 MDHEN, CDR2 SYDVKM. The CDR3 extends over 11 amino acids. V lost 6 bases and J lost 1, with 3 bases in between. CDR3 residues: CASRWNTEAFF. As DNA, the CDR3 is TGTGCCAGCAGGTGGAACACTGAAGCTTTCTTT.

V usage is TRBV29-1 and J usage is TRBJ2-3; 9 nucleotides match TRBD1. Looked up from germline, CDR1 is SQVTM and CDR2 is ANQGSEA. CDR3 size: 14 residues. V trimming: 2 bases; J trimming: 4 bases; junction bases outside the gene matches: 4. This chain's CDR3 is CSVERDRGSDTQYF. The CDR3 DNA is TGCAGCGTTGAAAGAGACAGGGGGTCAGATACGCAGTATTTT.

A few counts support this clone. The chain combines TRBV25-1 with TRBJ1-2, with no clear D. The germline V gene encodes CDR1 MGHDK and CDR2 SYGVNS. V was trimmed by 1 base and J by 2 bases, leaving 14 bases between them. The CDR3 totals 16 residues. CDR3 loop: CASSELKWSGNYGYTF. CDR3 sequence (DNA): TGTGCCAGCAGTGAATTAAAGTGGAGCGGGAACTATGGCTACACCTTC.

The chain joins TRBV15 to TRBJ2-1; D call uncertain. The V and J ends lost 1 base and 5 bases respectively, with 15 bases between them. CDR1 is LNHNV and CDR2 is YYDKDF in the germline V gene (reference sequence). There are 16 residues in the CDR3. The CDR3 reads CATSRVKGSPHNEQFF. The CDR3 DNA sequence: TGTGCCACCAGCAGAGTTAAGGGTTCACCTCACAATGAGCAGTTCTTC.

The genes are TRBV28 and TRBJ2-7; D gene ambiguous. CDR1 and CDR2 from the germline V gene are MDHEN and SYDVKM. The CDR3 spans 15 residues. Trimming removed 6 bases from V and 4 bases from J, with 19 bases in between. CDR3 in DNA: TGTGCCAGCAGATGGACCTCCAGAGGCTTATACGAGCAGTACTTC. It specifies CASRWTSRGLYEQYF.

The sample holds a few counts of this clone. The J gene is TRBJ1-1, the V gene TRBV29-1, with 9 bases that match TRBD1. V lost 4 bases and J lost 4; bases outside the gene matches: 4. Germline V lookup: CDR1 SQVTM, CDR2 ANQGSEA. The CDR3 is 13 residues long. The CDR3 region is CSVVQGAATEAFF. CDR3 DNA sequence: TGCAGCGTTGTACAGGGGGCGGCCACTGAAGCTTTCTTT. Full variable domain (remainder filled in from reference TRBV29-1 and TRBJ1-1): SAVISQKPSRDICQRGTSLTIQCQVDSQVTMMFWYRQQPGQSLTLIATANQGSEATYESGFVIDKFPISRPNLTFSTLTVSNMSPEDSSIYLCSVVQGAATEAFFGQGTRLTVV.

The rearrangement uses TRBV28 and TRBJ1-2; tentatively, D is TRBD1 (5 bases). Germline CDR1 and CDR2: MDHEN and SYDVKM. Trimming left V 3 bases short and J 4 bases short, with 12 bases between. The CDR3 is 14 residues long. For the CDR3, the DNA is TGTGCCAGCAGTTTGGGACGGAGACCCTATGGCTACACCTTC. Amino acids: CASSLGRRPYGYTF.

The chain combines TRBV7-9 with TRBJ2-7; 9 bases line up with TRBD1. With 1 base clipped from V and 3 bases from J, the junction kept 16 bases outside the gene matches. CDR3 length equals 19 residues. CDR1 is SEHNR, CDR2 FQNEAQ, per germline (reference sequence). CDR3 nucleotide sequence: TGTGCCAGCAGCTTAGTGCGTGGGACAGGGCCGACTAGAAGCTACGAGCAGTACTTC. Protein sequence: CASSLVRGTGPTRSYEQYF.

The chain recombines TRBV7-2 with TRBJ2-1, with TRBD2 matching over 13 bases. V shed 5 bases, J shed 10 bases, and the junction held 11 bases outside the gene matches. Germline assignment: CDR1 SGHTA and CDR2 FQGNSA. This CDR3 comprises 16 residues. The CDR3 sequence is CASSARGLAGVREQFF. The DNA for the CDR3 is TGTGCCAGCAGCGCCAGAGGACTAGCGGGAGTCCGGGAGCAGTTCTTC. Full variable domain (missing parts from reference TRBV7-2 and TRBJ2-1): GAGVSQSPSNKVTEKGKDVELRCDPISGHTALYWYRQSLGQGLEFLIYFQGNSAPDKSGLPSDRFSAERTGGSVSTLTIQRTQQEDSAVYLCASSARGLAGVREQFFGPGTRLTVL.

The rearrangement joins TRBV28 to TRBJ2-7; D unclear. Germline CDR1 is MDHEN and CDR2 is SYDVKM. This CDR3 region has 12 residues. The germline V and J ends were trimmed by 8 bases and 2 bases, with 10 bases remaining between them. For the CDR3, the DNA is TGTGCCAGCGAGCGTCCGCCCTACGAGCAGTACTTC. Protein sequence: CASERPPYEQYF.

This chain connects TRBV2 to TRBJ2-2; D unresolved. V lost 4 bases and J lost 8, with 14 bases in between. Germline V gene data show CDR1 as SNHLY and CDR2 as FYNNEI. CDR3 length: 14 amino acids. CDR3 coding DNA: TGTGCCAGCAGTGTAATAGCATTAGGTGGGGAGCTGTTTTTT. Encoded protein: CASSVIALGGELFF. Based on the CDR3 plus reference TRBV2 and TRBJ2-2, the full variable domain is EPEVTQTPSHQVTQMGQEVILRCVPISNHLYFYWYRQILGQKVEFLVSFYNNEISEKSEIFDDQFSVERPDGSNFTLKIRSTKLEDSAMYFCASSVIALGGELFFGEGSRLTVL.

This clone was seen a handful of times. The rearrangement links TRBV29-1 to TRBJ2-5; a weak D match, TRBD2 (5 bases). The CDR3 covers 13 residues. V lost 6 bases to trimming and J lost 1 base, with 12 bases between them. Germline V gene sequence: CDR1 SQVTM, CDR2 ANQGSEA. CDR3 coding DNA: TGCAGCGTCGCGGGCATCCGCCAAGAGACCCAGTACTTC. Translation: CSVAGIRQETQYF.

This clone was detected a few times. The J gene is TRBJ2-6, the V gene TRBV15; D unclear. The CDR3 contains 17 residues. The ends were cut back, 2 bases at V and 0 bases at J, with 11 bases in the middle. The germline V gene encodes CDR1 LNHNV and CDR2 YYDKDF (reference sequence). CDR3 DNA sequence: TGTGCCACCAGCAGACCTATCCAGAGCTCTGGGGCCAACGTCCTGACTTTC. It encodes CATSRPIQSSGANVLTF. The variable domain in full, with the rest retrieved from reference TRBV15 and TRBJ2-6, is DAMVIQNPRYQVTQFGKPVTLSCSQTLNHNVMYWYQQKSSQAPKLLFHYYDKDFNNEADTPDNFQSRRPNTSFCFLDIRSPGLGDTAMYLCATSRPIQSSGANVLTFGAGSRLTVL.